A selection of T cell receptor beta chains follows, all from one sample in a study of T cell responses to AZD1222 COVID-19 vaccine. Method: immunoSEQ multiplex PCR; TCRdb's copy keeps in-frame clones and lacks some. The sample includes roughly 160,000 clones, around 92% of them seen just once. The specimen comprised peripheral blood, sampled 28 days after the second AZD1222 dose. The receptors were sampled from an adult who received the AZD1222 COVID-19 vaccine. Both conserved end residues are part of each CDR3. D genes are given only for firm matches. Only some rows state a clone size, as once, few, many or a class for expanded clones.

D gene | clone size | J gene | V gene | CDR3 DNA | CDR3 protein
. | once | TRBJ2-3 | TRBV21-1 | TGTGCCAGCAGCCCTCCGGGGGACCACCCCACAGATACGCAGTATTTT | CASSPPGDHPTDTQYF
. | . | TRBJ2-2 | TRBV11-2 | TGTGCCAGCAGCCGGCTTGGGACCGGGGAGCTGTTTTTT | CASSRLGTGELFF
. | . | TRBJ2-1 | TRBV15 | TGTGCCACCAGCAGAGGGGATGTGAACTACAATGAGCAGTTCTTC | CATSRGDVNYNEQFF
. | . | TRBJ1-2 | TRBV19 | TGTGCCACCGTCACGGGAGGGCTTGGCTACACCTTC | CATVTGGLGYTF
. | . | TRBJ2-3 | TRBV19 | TGTGCCAGTAGTTGGAGGGGACCACCAGATACGCAGTATTTT | CASSWRGPPDTQYF
. | . | TRBJ2-4 | TRBV6-6 | TGTGCCAGCAGTTATCCGCTAGCCAAAAACATTCAGTACTTC | CASSYPLAKNIQYF
TRBD1 | . | TRBJ1-6 | TRBV9 | TGTGCCAGCAGCGGCGGACAGGCGGAACCCCTCCACTTT | CASSGGQAEPLHF
TRBD2 | . | TRBJ2-3 | TRBV10-3 | TGTGCCATCAGTGAGTCAATAGCGGGGGGTAGCACAGATACGCAGTATTTT | CAISESIAGGSTDTQYF
TRBD1 | . | TRBJ1-2 | TRBV2 | TGTGCCAGCAACGGACAGGGGTTTGACTACACCTTC | CASNGQGFDYTF
. | few | TRBJ2-1 | TRBV24-1 | TGTGCCACCAGTGGTTATCGATACAGTGAGCAGTTCTTC | CATSGYRYSEQFF
. | . | TRBJ1-1 | TRBV5-5 | TGTGCCAGCAGCGTACAGGGTACCACTGAAGCTTTCTTT | CASSVQGTTEAFF
TRBD1 | . | TRBJ1-2 | TRBV7-2 | TGTGCCAGCAGCTTAGCGGGACAGGGGGCGCCTAATGGCTACACCTTC | CASSLAGQGAPNGYTF
. | . | TRBJ1-1 | TRBV30 | TGTGCCTGGGGACTCACAGGGTTAACTTTCTTT | CAWGLTGLTFF
TRBD2 | . | TRBJ2-1 | TRBV5-1 | TGCGCCAGCAGCTCTTTGGGACTAGCGGGAGCCAGGTACAATGAGCAGTTCTTC | CASSSLGLAGARYNEQFF
TRBD1 | . | TRBJ1-2 | TRBV12-3/TRBV12-4 | TGTGCCAGCAGTTTTACGGACAGGGCTGGCTACACCTTC | CASSFTDRAGYTF
. | . | TRBJ2-1 | TRBV4-2 | TGTGCCAGCAGCCACAGGGAGGGGGATCACAATGAGCAGTTCTTC | CASSHREGDHNEQFF
TRBD1 | . | TRBJ1-2 | TRBV2 | TGTGCCAGCAGAGTGGACAGGGAAGCCTACACCTTC | CASRVDREAYTF
. | . | TRBJ1-2 | TRBV7-2 | TGTGCCAGCAGCCACGCCGACAGGCTCTATGGCTACACCTTC | CASSHADRLYGYTF
. | once | TRBJ1-2 | TRBV2 | TGTGCCAGCAGTGAATCTCTCCGGGGCTACACCTTC | CASSESLRGYTF
. | . | TRBJ1-5 | TRBV10-1 | TGCGCCAGCAGTGAGTCCCGAGAGGCCCAGCATTTT | CASSESREAQHF
TRBD1 | . | TRBJ2-5 | TRBV5-8 | TGTGCCAGCAGCCAGGGGACAGGGAGAGGGGAGACCCAGTACTTC | CASSQGTGRGETQYF
TRBD1 | once | TRBJ1-5 | TRBV6-5 | TGTGCCAGCGTTGGGACAGCCAATCAGCCCCAGCATTTT | CASVGTANQPQHF
TRBD1 | . | TRBJ1-5 | TRBV4-2 | TGTGCCAGCAGCCTAATGACAGGGGATAGCAATCAGCCCCAGCATTTT | CASSLMTGDSNQPQHF
. | . | TRBJ2-1 | TRBV5-8 | TGTGCCAGCAGCTTAAGCGGACCCACCTACAATGAGCAGTTCTTC | CASSLSGPTYNEQFF
. | . | TRBJ2-7 | TRBV7-6 | TGTGCCAGCAGCTCCGGGACTTCCGAGCAGTACTTC | CASSSGTSEQYF
. | . | TRBJ1-4 | TRBV5-4 | TGTGCCAGCAGCCTCCGTCAAGGACTTAATGAAAAACTGTTTTTT | CASSLRQGLNEKLFF
TRBD1 | . | TRBJ2-3 | TRBV5-4 | TGTGCCAGCAGTTCTCGAGTGACAGGGGGAGATACGCAGTATTTT | CASSSRVTGGDTQYF
. | . | TRBJ1-6 | TRBV19 | TGTGCCAGTAGTATAGGCCTCGGAGCTGGACCCCTCCACTTT | CASSIGLGAGPLHF
TRBD1 | . | TRBJ1-2 | TRBV5-1 | TGCGCCAGCAGCTCAGACAGGGATGGGTATGGCTACACCTTC | CASSSDRDGYGYTF
. | once | TRBJ2-1 | TRBV7-9 | TGTGCCAGCAGCCTTACAGGGATGGGTTATGATGAGCAGTTCTTC | CASSLTGMGYDEQFF
TRBD1 | . | TRBJ2-7 | TRBV28 | TGTGCCAGCAGTTTGACCGGACAGGGTATACGCGAGCAGTACTTC | CASSLTGQGIREQYF
TRBD1 | . | TRBJ2-7 | TRBV2 | TGTGCCAGCAGTGGGGCAGGGGGCGAGCAGTACTTC | CASSGAGGEQYF
. | once | TRBJ2-1 | TRBV3-1/TRBV3-2 | TGTGCCAGCAGCCAAGATACGATAGAAGGGCGTGAGCAGTTCTTC | CASSQDTIEGREQFF
. | . | TRBJ2-5 | TRBV6-1 | TGTGCCAGCAGTGAGGGCACCCAAGAGACCCAGTACTTC | CASSEGTQETQYF
. | . | TRBJ2-1 | TRBV18 | TGTGCCAGCTCCCAGGAGGGAGCCTCCTACAATGAGCAGTTCTTC | CASSQEGASYNEQFF
. | . | TRBJ1-1 | TRBV7-9 | TGTGCCAGCAGCTCGCAGGGAGTCAACACTGAAGCTTTCTTT | CASSSQGVNTEAFF
. | . | TRBJ2-2 | TRBV24-1 | TGTGCCACCAGTTCCGGGGCGAACACCGGGGAGCTGTTTTTT | CATSSGANTGELFF
TRBD2 | once | TRBJ2-1 | TRBV28 | TGTGCCAGCAGTCTGGTCGGGGCGGGAGGATTAGGTGAGCAGTTCTTC | CASSLVGAGGLGEQFF
. | . | TRBJ1-1 | TRBV5-1 | TGCGCCAGCAGCTTGCGCAGTGACACTGAAGCTTTCTTT | CASSLRSDTEAFF
. | . | TRBJ2-5 | TRBV7-9 | TGTGCCACCGTAGGGTCGGAGACCCAGTACTTC | CATVGSETQYF
TRBD1 | . | TRBJ1-6 | TRBV27 | TGTGCCAGCAGTCCCCACAGGGGAACTAATTCACCCCTCCACTTT | CASSPHRGTNSPLHF
TRBD2 | few | TRBJ2-1 | TRBV2 | TGTGCCAGCAGTGTGGATCTAGCGGGGGCCGTGGTGCAGTTCTTC | CASSVDLAGAVVQFF
. | . | TRBJ1-1 | TRBV4-2 | TGTGCCAGCAGCCAAGTTGTAGGGATTGAAGCTTTCTTT | CASSQVVGIEAFF
TRBD2 | once | TRBJ2-7 | TRBV4-1 | TGCGCCAGCAGCCAGACTAGCGGGAGCTACGAGCAGTACTTC | CASSQTSGSYEQYF
TRBD1 | . | TRBJ2-5 | TRBV2 | TGTGCCAGCAGTCGCCCAGACAGGGGCTCGACCCAGTACTTC | CASSRPDRGSTQYF
. | . | TRBJ1-5 | TRBV12-3/TRBV12-4 | TGTGCCAGCAGTTTGACAGACAATCAGCCCCAGCATTTT | CASSLTDNQPQHF
TRBD1 | . | TRBJ1-2 | TRBV6-5 | TGTGCCAGCAGTTATGATCGCAGGGGGTATGGCTACACCTTC | CASSYDRRGYGYTF
. | . | TRBJ1-1 | TRBV7-2 | TGTGCCAGCAGCTTAGAGGGACGCCTCCCGGACACTGAAGCTTTCTTT | CASSLEGRLPDTEAFF
. | once | TRBJ2-7 | TRBV6-5 | TGTGCCAGCAGTTATGCCACGGGGTCCTACGAGCAGTACTTC | CASSYATGSYEQYF
TRBD1 | . | TRBJ1-5 | TRBV28 | TGTGCCAGCAGTGGACAGGTTGGCAATCAGCCCCAGCATTTT | CASSGQVGNQPQHF
. | once | TRBJ1-2 | TRBV11-2 | TGTGCCAGCAGCCCTTTGGGAGGGGGGGCCTATGGCTACACCTTC | CASSPLGGGAYGYTF
TRBD1 | . | TRBJ2-5 | TRBV7-9 | TGTGCCAGCACGGACAGGCGGGAGACCCAGTACTTC | CASTDRRETQYF
. | . | TRBJ2-7 | TRBV3-1/TRBV3-2 | TGTGCCAGCAGCCAAACCCTGTCCTACGAGCAGTACTTC | CASSQTLSYEQYF
TRBD2 | . | TRBJ2-3 | TRBV28 | TGTGCCAGCAGCTCCGCAGCGGGGGGGACAGATACGCAGTATTTT | CASSSAAGGTDTQYF
. | . | TRBJ1-5 | TRBV19 | TGTGCCAGTAGTATCCCCCACAGGGACGAAGCTCAGCCCCAGCATTTT | CASSIPHRDEAQPQHF
. | . | TRBJ2-7 | TRBV18 | TGTGCCAGCTCACCAGGCCGGAGAACCTACGAGCAGTACTTC | CASSPGRRTYEQYF
. | . | TRBJ1-1 | TRBV30 | TGTGCCTGGAGCGATGGGGAGAGAGGGAACACTGAAGCTTTCTTT | CAWSDGERGNTEAFF
TRBD2 | . | TRBJ2-7 | TRBV9 | TGTGCCAGCAGCCCCGGCGGACTAGCGGGAGGCTACGAGCAGTACTTC | CASSPGGLAGGYEQYF
. | . | TRBJ1-5 | TRBV7-9 | TGTGCCAGCAGCTCCGACCGTGGGGGGCTGAATGTCCGGTCCCAGCATTTT | CASSSDRGGLNVRSQHF